One sample yielded the 6 T cell receptor beta chains listed below, sequenced in a study of identical twins. TCRdb independently ran MiXCR on the 5' RACE reads; one entry per CDR3 protein. The sample has a few hundred thousand distinct CDR3 sequences, about 18% seen once; the top ten hold more than 10%. Sequencing used naive T cells sorted from blood. All receptors derive from a man aged 50 to 59 in good health.

This clonotype has only a few counts. J is TRBJ2-3 and V is TRBV9; D could derive from TRBD1 or TRBD2 (5 bases each). V lost 0 bases and J lost 1, with 15 bases in between. The CDR3 extends over 17 amino acids. The V gene's germline CDR1 is SGDLS and CDR2 YYNGEE. The CDR3 nucleotides are TGTGCCAGCAGCGTAGCTGGGGGATTGGGACGCACAGATACGCAGTATTTT. Translation: CASSVAGGLGRTDTQYF.

The V gene is TRBV19, the J gene TRBJ1-2; D might be TRBD1 (5 bases). V was clipped by 8 bases and J by 1 base, with 14 bases between them. Germline values: CDR1 LNHDA, CDR2 SQIVND (reference sequence). There are 14 residues in the CDR3. CDR3 in amino acids: CASGGYGRNYGYTF. The CDR3 nucleotides read TGTGCCAGTGGGGGTTACGGTCGTAACTATGGCTACACCTTC.

The chain uses TRBV7-3 and TRBJ2-3; D may match TRBD1 or TRBD2 (5 bases each). Germline V gene data show CDR1 as SGHTA and CDR2 as FQGTGA. The V end was cut by 5 bases, the J end by 6 bases, with 18 bases between. The CDR3 totals 15 residues. The CDR3 DNA follows: TGTGCCAGCAGCCAAACCGGGACCACCGGGGATACGCAGTATTTT. It codes for CASSQTGTTGDTQYF.

This clonotype was seen ten or more times. The chain couples TRBV11-2 to TRBJ2-5; D is ambiguous. From germline, CDR1 is SGHAT and CDR2 FQNNGV. The V end was cut by 0 bases, the J end by 5 bases, with 7 bases between. The CDR3 runs 13 residues. The CDR3 here is CASSLDPGETQYF. In DNA form, the CDR3 reads TGTGCCAGCAGCTTAGATCCCGGGGAGACCCAGTACTTC.

This clonotype was counted only a few times. The V gene is TRBV12-3 or TRBV12-4, the J gene TRBJ1-6, with D possibly being TRBD1 (6 bases). V was shortened by 2 bases and J by 8 bases, with 10 bases between the two germline ends. The CDR3 totals 14 residues. The CDR3 loop reads CASSLYRVDSPLHF. CDR3 nucleotide sequence: TGTGCCAGCAGTTTATACAGGGTTGATTCACCCCTCCACTTT.

This clonotype has a handful of counts. CDR3 residues: CASSPEGTGIYEQYF. The CDR3, as DNA: TGTGCCAGCAGTCCCGAAGGGACAGGGATTTACGAGCAGTACTTC. The V gene is TRBV6-2 or TRBV6-3, the J gene TRBJ2-7, with TRBD1 matching over 9 bases. The germline V gene has CDR1 MNHEY and CDR2 SVGEGT. Trimming took 5 bases from V and 4 from J; bases not matched to a gene: 9. The CDR3 has 15 residues.